A single sample is the source of the 6 T cell receptor beta chains below, sequenced in a study of T-cell reconstitution after alpha-beta-depleted transplantation in children. Preparation of the TCRbeta library used unique molecular identifiers. TCRdb passed the PCR reads through MiXCR, listing each CDR3 protein once. The sample holds around 420,000 distinct CDR3 sequences; 15% to 20% are singletons and the top ten take about 32%. Sequenced material: PBMCs, mostly from graft donor cells, taken 360 days after TCRalphabeta/CD19-depleted stem cell transplant. The receptors here all came from a boy younger than two who had a stem cell transplant for Wiskott-Aldrich syndrome, so the T cells may come from the graft donor.

The chain is built from TRBV6-2 or TRBV6-3 and TRBJ1-1; D is perhaps TRBD1 (6 bases). Germline CDR1 and CDR2: MNHEY and SVGEGT. The CDR3 contains 15 residues. Trimming removed 5 bases at V and 0 bases at J, with 13 bases between. The CDR3 region has the DNA TGTGCCAGCAGTCAGGGGAGACGTGTGAACACTGAAGCTTTCTTT. Translated, it gives CASSQGRRVNTEAFF.

The table lists this clonotype with many counts. The V call is TRBV28, the J call TRBJ1-3, with D possibly TRBD1 on 5 matching bases. CDR1 MDHEN and CDR2 SYDVKM come from the germline V gene. The CDR3 extends over 13 amino acids. Between the trimmed V and J ends, which lost 3 bases and 2 bases, there was a span of 5 bases. CDR3 amino acids: CASSLTAGNTIYF. CDR3 DNA: TGTGCCAGCAGTTTGACAGCTGGAAACACCATATATTTT.

At least ten counts were recorded for this clonotype. The chain recombines TRBV4-2 with TRBJ2-7, with D unresolved. CDR3 length: 15 residues. Germline CDR1 LGHNA, CDR2 YNFKEQ. Trimming stripped 0 bases from V and 0 bases from J, with 9 bases between. The CDR3 is CASSQEGESSYEQYF. The CDR3 region has the DNA TGTGCCAGCAGCCAAGAAGGAGAGAGCTCCTACGAGCAGTACTTC.

This rearrangement joins TRBV10-3 to TRBJ2-3; 15 bases map to TRBD2. The CDR3 extends over 16 amino acids. With V trimmed by 6 bases and J by 0 bases, 1 base remained unmatched. Germline V lookup: CDR1 ENHRY, CDR2 SYGVKD. Here the CDR3 DNA reads TGTGCCATCAGCGGACTAGCGGGGGGGAGCACAGATACGCAGTATTTT. This codes for CAISGLAGGSTDTQYF.

The sample holds a few counts of this clonotype. V usage is TRBV7-9 and J usage is TRBJ2-2, with D perhaps TRBD1 (6 bases). Germline V gene data show CDR1 as SEHNR and CDR2 as FQNEAQ (reference sequence). Trimming left V 5 bases short and J 1 base short, with 14 bases between. CDR3 size: 16 residues. CDR3 sequence: CASSQGRGQNTGELFF. CDR3 nucleotides: TGTGCCAGCAGCCAGGGAAGGGGACAGAACACCGGGGAGCTGTTTTTT.

This rearrangement joins TRBV7-9 to TRBJ1-5; the D gene is possibly TRBD1 (5 bases). CDR3 length equals 12 residues. Per germline, CDR1 SEHNR and CDR2 FQNEAQ (reference sequence). V lost 7 bases and J lost 4, with 8 bases in between. Here the CDR3 DNA reads TGTGCCAGCACCGAGGGGAATCAGCCCCAGCATTTT. Protein product: CASTEGNQPQHF.